The T cell receptor beta chain described here comes from a study of T cell responses to AZD1222 COVID-19 vaccine (dated by TCRdb to the early 2020s). Regarding the research as a whole: TCR sequencing was performed for approximately 240 trial participants, of whom about 200 were given two doses of AZD1222 and approximately 25 were given two doses of MenACWY control vaccine. Trial participants were enrolled by age into subgroups of 18-55, 56-69 and 70-plus years, and around 150, 28 and 57 TCR-sequenced participants, respectively, were included in these subgroups. Overall results and qualifications from the work: After two AZD1222 doses, spike-specific TCR breadth and depth were significantly higher than at day 0 and than in MenACWY recipients. Nearly half of unique spike-specific TCRs reportedly recognized epitopes outside regions mutated in the B.1.351 and B.1.1.7 variants. Because no samples from the day 14 peak response were available, repertoires could be characterized only after the peak T cell response. The 56-69-year group was small, and its depth increase did not reach significance, likely because of low power. Participants were mostly white British and included more females than males, and it was suggested by the authors that clonal diversity may have been underestimated. Vaccine-associated CD4 TCRs spanned the whole spike protein, with dominant responses in regions 160-218 and 743-854. Conclusions about previously exposed vaccinees were limited because only six AZD1222 recipients were SARS-CoV-2 seropositive at baseline.

From its cysteine to its phenylalanine, the CDR3 spans 15 amino acids. The sequence is cut down to CDR3 DNA, 45 bases in frame from base 1. Trimming costs V 4 bases and J 1 base, and their ends lie 13 bases apart. CDR1 and CDR2, looked up from the germline V gene, are SGHVS and FQNEAQ. The CDR3 regions of human TCRbeta chains were analyzed by immunosequencing. The original pipeline was this. Repertoire TCRs were matched against a reference library of SARS-CoV-2-specific TCRs generated with the MIRA antigen-specificity platform. Breadth was defined as the fraction of unique TCRs that were SARS-CoV-2-associated, and depth was defined as the fraction of total T cells that were SARS-CoV-2-associated. Each spike-specific TCR was assigned to its reactive spike region and to a CD4 or CD8 class using the MIRA data. Log10-transformed breadth and depth values were compared by one-way ANOVA with Sidak's multiple comparisons tests. What TCRdb holds here is the immuneACCESS table cut down to in-frame rearrangements. Part of the clones is not present; checked against another copy, under half of the missing clones reflect an unresolved V gene, and the others are unexplained. V and J calls and clone size are given by that table; D and trimming were obtained from the DNA. Across this sample there are approximately 150,000 clones, with approximately 90% seen only once. The ten top clones hold approximately 9% of the sample.

The intended sense of this specimen's time point label: about 28 days (+/-7) after the second vaccine dose. Because spike-specific TCR depth and breadth did not differ between the two schedules, AZD1222 recipients who got a second dose at roughly 4 weeks were pooled with those who got a second dose at roughly 12 weeks. Vaccinee samples came from UK trials COV001 and COV002, including a single-blind randomized controlled phase 2/3 trial of AZD1222 (ChAdOx1 nCoV-19) in healthy adults. For TCRbeta chain sequencing, PBMC samples from trial participants were taken at day 0 and at day 28 after the second dose. Notes on this clone: This receptor's antigen is unknown. No qualities accompany the bases; no much larger clone lies one base away.

The V and J genes are TRBV7-8 and TRBJ1-1; possibly the D gene is TRBD1, per 5 matching bases. This specimen consisted of peripheral blood, obtained 28 days after the second AZD1222 dose. The clonotype originates from an adult who received the AZD1222 COVID-19 vaccine. The CDR3 reads as follows: CASSSLRGENTEAFF. The nucleotide sequence is TGTGCCAGCAGCTCGCTTAGGGGCGAGAACACTGAAGCTTTCTTT.